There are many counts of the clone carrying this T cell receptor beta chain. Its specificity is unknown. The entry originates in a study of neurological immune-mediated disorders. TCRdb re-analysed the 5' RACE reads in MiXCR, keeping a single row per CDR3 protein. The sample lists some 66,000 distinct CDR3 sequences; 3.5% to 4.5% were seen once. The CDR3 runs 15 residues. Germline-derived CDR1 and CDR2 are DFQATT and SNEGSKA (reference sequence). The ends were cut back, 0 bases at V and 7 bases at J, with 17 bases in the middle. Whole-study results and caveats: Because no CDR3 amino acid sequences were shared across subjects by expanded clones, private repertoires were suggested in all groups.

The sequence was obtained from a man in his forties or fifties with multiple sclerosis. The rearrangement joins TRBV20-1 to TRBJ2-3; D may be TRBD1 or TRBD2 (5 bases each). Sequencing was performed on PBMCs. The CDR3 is CSARDTIVPGHTQYF. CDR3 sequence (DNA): TGCAGTGCTAGAGACACGATAGTCCCGGGACATACGCAGTATTTT.